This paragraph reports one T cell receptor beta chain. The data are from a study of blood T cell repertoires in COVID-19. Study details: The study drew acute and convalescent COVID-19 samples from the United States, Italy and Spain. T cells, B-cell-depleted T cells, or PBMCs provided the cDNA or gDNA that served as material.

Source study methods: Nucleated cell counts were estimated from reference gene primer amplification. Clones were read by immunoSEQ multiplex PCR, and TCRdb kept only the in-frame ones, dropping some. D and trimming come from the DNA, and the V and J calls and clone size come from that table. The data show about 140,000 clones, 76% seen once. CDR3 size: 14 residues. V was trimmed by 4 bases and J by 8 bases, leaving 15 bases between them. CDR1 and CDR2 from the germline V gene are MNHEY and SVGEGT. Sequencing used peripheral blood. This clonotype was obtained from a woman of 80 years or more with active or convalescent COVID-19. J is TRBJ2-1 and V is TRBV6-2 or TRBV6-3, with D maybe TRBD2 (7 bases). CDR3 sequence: CASSSHGGLYEQFF. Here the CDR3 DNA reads TGTGCCAGCAGTTCGCACGGGGGGCTCTATGAGCAGTTCTTC.